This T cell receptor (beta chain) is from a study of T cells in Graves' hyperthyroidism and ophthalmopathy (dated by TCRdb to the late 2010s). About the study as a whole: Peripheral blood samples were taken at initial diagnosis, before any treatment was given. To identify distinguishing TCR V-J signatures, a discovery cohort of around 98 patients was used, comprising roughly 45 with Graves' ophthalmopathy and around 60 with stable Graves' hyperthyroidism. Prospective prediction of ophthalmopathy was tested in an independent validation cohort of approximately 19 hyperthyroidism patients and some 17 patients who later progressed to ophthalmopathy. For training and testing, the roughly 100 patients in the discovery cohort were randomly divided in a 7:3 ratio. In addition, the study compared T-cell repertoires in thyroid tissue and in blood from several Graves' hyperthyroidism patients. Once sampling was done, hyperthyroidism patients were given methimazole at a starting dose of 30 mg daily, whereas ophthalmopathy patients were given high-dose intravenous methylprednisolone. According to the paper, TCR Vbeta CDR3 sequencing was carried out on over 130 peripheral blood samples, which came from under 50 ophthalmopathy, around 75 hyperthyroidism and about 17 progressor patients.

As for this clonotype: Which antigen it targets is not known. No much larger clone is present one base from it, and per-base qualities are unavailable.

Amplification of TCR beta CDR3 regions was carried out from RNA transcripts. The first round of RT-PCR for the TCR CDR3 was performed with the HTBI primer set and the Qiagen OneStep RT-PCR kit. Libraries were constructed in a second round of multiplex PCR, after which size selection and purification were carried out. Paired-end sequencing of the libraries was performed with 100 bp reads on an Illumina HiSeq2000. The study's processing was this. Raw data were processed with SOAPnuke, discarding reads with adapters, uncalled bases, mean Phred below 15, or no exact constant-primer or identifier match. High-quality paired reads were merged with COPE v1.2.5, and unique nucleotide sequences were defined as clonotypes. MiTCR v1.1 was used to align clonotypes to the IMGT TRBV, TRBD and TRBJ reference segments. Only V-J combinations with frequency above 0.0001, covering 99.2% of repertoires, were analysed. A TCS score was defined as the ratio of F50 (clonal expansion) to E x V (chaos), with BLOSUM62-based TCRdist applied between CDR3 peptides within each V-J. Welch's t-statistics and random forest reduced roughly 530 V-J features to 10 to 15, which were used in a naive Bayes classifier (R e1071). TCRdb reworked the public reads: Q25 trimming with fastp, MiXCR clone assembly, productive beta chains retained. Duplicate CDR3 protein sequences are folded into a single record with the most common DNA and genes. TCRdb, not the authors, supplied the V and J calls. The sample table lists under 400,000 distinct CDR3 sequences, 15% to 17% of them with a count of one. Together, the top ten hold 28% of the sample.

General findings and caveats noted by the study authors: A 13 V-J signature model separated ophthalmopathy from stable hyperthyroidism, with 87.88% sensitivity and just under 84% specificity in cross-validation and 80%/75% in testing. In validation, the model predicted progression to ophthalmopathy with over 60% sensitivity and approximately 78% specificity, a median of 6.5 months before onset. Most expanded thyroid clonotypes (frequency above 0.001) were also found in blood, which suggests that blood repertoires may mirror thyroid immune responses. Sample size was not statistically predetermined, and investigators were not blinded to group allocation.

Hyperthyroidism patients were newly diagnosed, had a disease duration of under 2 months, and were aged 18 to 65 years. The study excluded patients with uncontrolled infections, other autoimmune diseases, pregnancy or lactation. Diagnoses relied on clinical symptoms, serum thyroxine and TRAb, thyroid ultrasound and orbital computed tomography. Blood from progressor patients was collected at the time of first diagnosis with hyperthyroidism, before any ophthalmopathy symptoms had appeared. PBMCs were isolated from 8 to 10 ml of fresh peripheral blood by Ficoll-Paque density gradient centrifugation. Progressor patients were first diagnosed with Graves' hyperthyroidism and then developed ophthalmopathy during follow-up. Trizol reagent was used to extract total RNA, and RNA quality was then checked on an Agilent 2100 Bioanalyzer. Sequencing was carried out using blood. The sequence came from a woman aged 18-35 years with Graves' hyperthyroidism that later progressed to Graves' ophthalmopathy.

The CDR3 corresponds to CASSQTGTTYEQYF. The nucleotide sequence is given as TGTGCCAGCAGCCAGACCGGGACGACCTACGAGCAGTACTTC. The sequence joins TRBV7-9 to TRBJ2-7; the D gene is perhaps TRBD1 or TRBD2, as each covers 5 bases. The germline V gene (reference sequence) specifies SEHNR as CDR1 and FQNEAQ as CDR2. Trimming takes 5 bases from V and 2 bases from J, and the germline ends sit 13 bases apart. There are 14 amino acids in the CDR3, from cysteine to phenylalanine inclusive. The CDR3 DNA has 42 bases and is translated from base 1.